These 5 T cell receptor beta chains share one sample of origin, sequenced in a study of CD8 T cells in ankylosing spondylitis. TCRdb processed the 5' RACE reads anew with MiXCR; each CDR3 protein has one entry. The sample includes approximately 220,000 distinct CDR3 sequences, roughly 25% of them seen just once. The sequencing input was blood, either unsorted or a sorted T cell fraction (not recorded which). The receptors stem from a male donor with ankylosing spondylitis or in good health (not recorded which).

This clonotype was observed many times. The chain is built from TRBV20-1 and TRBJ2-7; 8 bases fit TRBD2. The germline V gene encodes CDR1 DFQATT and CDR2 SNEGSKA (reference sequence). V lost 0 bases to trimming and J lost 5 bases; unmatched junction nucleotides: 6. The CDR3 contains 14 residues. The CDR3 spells CSARDMSGRNEQYF. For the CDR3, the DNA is TGCAGTGCTAGAGACATGAGCGGGAGAAACGAGCAGTACTTC.

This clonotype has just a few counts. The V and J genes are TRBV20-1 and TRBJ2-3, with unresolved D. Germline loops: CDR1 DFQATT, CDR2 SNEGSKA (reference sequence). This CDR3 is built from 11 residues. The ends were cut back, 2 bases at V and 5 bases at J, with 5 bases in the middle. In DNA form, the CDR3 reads TGCAGTGCTAGAAGCCTAGATACGCAGTATTTT. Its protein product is CSARSLDTQYF.

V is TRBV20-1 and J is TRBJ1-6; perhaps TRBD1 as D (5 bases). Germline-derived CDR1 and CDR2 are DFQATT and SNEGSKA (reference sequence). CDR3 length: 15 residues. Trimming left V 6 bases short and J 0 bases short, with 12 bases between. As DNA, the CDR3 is TGCAGTGCCCCTCAGGGCAGCTCCTATAATTCACCCCTCCACTTT. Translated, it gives CSAPQGSSYNSPLHF.

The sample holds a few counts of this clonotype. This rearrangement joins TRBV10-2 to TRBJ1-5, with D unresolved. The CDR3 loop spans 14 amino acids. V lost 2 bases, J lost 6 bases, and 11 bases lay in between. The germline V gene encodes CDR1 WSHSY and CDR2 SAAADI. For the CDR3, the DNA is TGCGCCAGCAGTGAGGGTCTTGTCGTTCAGCCCCAGCATTTT. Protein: CASSEGLVVQPQHF.

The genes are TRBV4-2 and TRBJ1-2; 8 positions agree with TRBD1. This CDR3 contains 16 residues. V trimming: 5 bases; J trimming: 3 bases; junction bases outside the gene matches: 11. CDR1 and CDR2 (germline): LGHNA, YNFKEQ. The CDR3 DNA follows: TGTGCCAGCAGCGAAACTTTCGGACAGGGCCACTATGGCTACACCTTC. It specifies CASSETFGQGHYGYTF.